This TCR beta chain originates from a study of response to subunit inactivated influenza vaccine. A single record per CDR3 protein comes from TCRdb applying MiXCR to the RT-PCR reads. The table includes just under 550,000 distinct CDR3 sequences, around 25% detected once. The CDR3 sequence is 15 residues long. The J segment lost 5 bases and the V segment lost 8 bases, leaving 10 bases of the junction unmatched. CDR1 and CDR2 (germline): SGHRS, YFSETQ. Only a few counts were recorded for this clonotype. This sample also appeared in a second study, on T cells expressing NK-cell markers. As reported in that work: In generating TCR beta cDNA, 5'RACE template switching with UMIs was used.

V is TRBV5-1 and J is TRBJ1-1, with TRBD1 identical over 12 bases. The sample was CD4+ T cells sorted from PBMCs, taken 11 to 12 days after vaccination. This receptor was taken from a man aged 50 to 59 who received an inactivated influenza vaccine. The CDR3 nucleotides are TGCGCCAGTTACCCGGGACAGGGGGCGAGAACTGAAGCTTTCTTT. As protein: CASYPGQGARTEAFF.